This TCR beta chain was sequenced for a study of beta chain features in type 1 diabetes. Heparinised blood was drawn once per donor, averaging roughly 120 mL. Expressed TCRB transcripts were sequenced because the entire RNA isolate underwent reverse transcription. Clones were read by immunoSEQ multiplex PCR, and TCRdb kept only the in-frame ones, dropping some. This table holds around 190,000 clones, approximately 13% found once. This clone was counted only a few times. Sequencing input: central memory CD4+ T cells from blood. The TCR comes from a woman in her late teens or twenties in good health.

The CDR3 spells CATILDRGSTGELFF. The CDR3 DNA reads as TGTGCCACTATATTGGACAGGGGGTCCACCGGGGAGCTGTTTTTT. The rearrangement joins TRBV6-1 to TRBJ2-2, with 10 bases fitting TRBD1. The germline V gene has CDR1 MNHNS and CDR2 SASEGT. The V and J ends lost 10 bases and 4 bases, in that order; junction bases with no gene match: 9. This CDR3 contains 15 residues.